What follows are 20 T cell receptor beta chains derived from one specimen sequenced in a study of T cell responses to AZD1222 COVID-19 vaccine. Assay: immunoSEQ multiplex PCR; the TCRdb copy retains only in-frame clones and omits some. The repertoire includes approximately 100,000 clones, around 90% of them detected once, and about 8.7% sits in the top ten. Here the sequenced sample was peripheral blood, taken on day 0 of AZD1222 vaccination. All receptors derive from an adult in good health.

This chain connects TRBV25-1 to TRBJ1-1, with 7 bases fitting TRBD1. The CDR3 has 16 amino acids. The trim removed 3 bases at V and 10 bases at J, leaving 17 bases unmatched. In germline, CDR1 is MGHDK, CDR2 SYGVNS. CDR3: CASSDLGRGFGDRAFF. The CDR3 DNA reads TGTGCCAGCAGTGATTTGGGCCGGGGGTTCGGGGACAGAGCTTTCTTT. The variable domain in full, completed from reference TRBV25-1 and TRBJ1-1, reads EADIYQTPRYLVIGTGKKITLECSQTMGHDKMYWYQQDPGMELHLIHYSYGVNSTEKGDLSSESTVSRIRTEHFPLTLESARPSHTSQYLCASSDLGRGFGDRAFFGQGTRLTVV.

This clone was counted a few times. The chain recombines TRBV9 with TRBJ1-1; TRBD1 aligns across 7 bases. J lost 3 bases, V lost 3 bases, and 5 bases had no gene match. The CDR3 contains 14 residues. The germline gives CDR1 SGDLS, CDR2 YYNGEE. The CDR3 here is CASSARTGDTEAFF. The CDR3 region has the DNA TGTGCCAGCAGCGCACGCACAGGGGACACTGAAGCTTTCTTT.

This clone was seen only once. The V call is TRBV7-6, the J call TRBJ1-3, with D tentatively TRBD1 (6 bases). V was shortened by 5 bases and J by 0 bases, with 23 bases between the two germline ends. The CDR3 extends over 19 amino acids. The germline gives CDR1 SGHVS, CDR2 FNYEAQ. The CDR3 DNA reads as TGTGCCAGCAGCCCCGGGGGGAACAGGGATACCGACTCTGGAAACACCATATATTTT. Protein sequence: CASSPGGNRDTDSGNTIYF. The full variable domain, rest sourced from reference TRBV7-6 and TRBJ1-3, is GAGVSQSPRYKVTKRGQDVALRCDPISGHVSLYWYRQALGQGPEFLTYFNYEAQQDKSGLPNDRFSAERPEGSISTLTIQRTEQRDSAMYRCASSPGGNRDTDSGNTIYFGEGSWLTVV.

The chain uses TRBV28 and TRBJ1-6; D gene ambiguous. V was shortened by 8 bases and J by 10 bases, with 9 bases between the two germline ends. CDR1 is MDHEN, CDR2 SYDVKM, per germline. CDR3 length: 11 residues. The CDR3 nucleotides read TGTGCCAGCGGCCTAATATCACCCCTCCACTTT. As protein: CASGLISPLHF.

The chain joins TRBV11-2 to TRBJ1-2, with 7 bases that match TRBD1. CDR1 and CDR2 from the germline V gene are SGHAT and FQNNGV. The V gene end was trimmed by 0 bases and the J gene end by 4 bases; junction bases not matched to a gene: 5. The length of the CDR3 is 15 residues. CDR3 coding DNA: TGTGCCAGCAGCTTAGATGAGGGGGCCGGCTATGGCTACACCTTC. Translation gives CASSLDEGAGYGYTF.

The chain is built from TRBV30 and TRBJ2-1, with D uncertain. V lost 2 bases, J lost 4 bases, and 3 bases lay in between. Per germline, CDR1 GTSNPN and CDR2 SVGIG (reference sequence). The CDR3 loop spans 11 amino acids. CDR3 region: CAWSYYNEQFF. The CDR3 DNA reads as TGTGCCTGGAGTTATTACAATGAGCAGTTCTTC. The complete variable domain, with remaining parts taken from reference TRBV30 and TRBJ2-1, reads SQTIHQWPATLVQPVGSPLSLECTVEGTSNPNLYWYRQAAGRGLQLLFYSVGIGQISSEVPQNLSASRPQDRQFILSSKKLLLSDSGFYLCAWSYYNEQFFGPGTRLTVL.

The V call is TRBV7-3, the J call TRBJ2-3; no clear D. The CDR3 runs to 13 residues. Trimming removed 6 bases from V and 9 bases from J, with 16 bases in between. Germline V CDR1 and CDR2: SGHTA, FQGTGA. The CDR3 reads CASRPSEVGTQYF. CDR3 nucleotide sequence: TGTGCCAGCAGACCATCTGAGGTGGGCACGCAGTATTTT.

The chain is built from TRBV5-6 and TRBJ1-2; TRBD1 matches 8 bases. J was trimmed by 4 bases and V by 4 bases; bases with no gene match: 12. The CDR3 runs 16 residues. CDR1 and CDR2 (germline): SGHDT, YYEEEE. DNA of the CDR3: TGTGCCAGCAGCCCATGGACAGGGCGCAACGTCTATGGCTACACCTTC. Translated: CASSPWTGRNVYGYTF.

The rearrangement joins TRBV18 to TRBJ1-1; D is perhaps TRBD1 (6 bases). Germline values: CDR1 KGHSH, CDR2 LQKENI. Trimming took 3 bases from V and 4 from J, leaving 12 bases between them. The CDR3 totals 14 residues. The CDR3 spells CASSPAGEATEAFF. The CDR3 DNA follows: TGTGCCAGCTCACCCGCAGGGGAGGCCACTGAAGCTTTCTTT.

As DNA, the CDR3 is TGTGCCAGCAGCTTGGCGTTTTTCACTGAAGCTTTCTTT. Protein sequence: CASSLAFFTEAFF. The chain uses TRBV5-5 and TRBJ1-1; D gene ambiguous. Germline assignment: CDR1 SGHKS and CDR2 YYEKEE (reference sequence). V lost 0 bases and J 4 bases, leaving 7 bases between the germline ends. The CDR3 has 13 amino acids. Supplemented by reference TRBV5-5 and TRBJ1-1, the full variable domain reads DAGVTQSPTHLIKTRGQQVTLRCSPISGHKSVSWYQQVLGQGPQFIFQYYEKEERGRGNFPDRFSARQFPNYSSELNVNALLLGDSALYLCASSLAFFTEAFFGQGTRLTVV.

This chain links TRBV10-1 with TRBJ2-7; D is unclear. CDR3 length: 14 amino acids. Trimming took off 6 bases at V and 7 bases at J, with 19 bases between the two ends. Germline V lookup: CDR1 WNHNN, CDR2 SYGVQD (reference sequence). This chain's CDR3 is CASSNSWALREQYF. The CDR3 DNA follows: TGCGCCAGCAGCAACTCATGGGCCTTACGGGAGCAGTACTTC.

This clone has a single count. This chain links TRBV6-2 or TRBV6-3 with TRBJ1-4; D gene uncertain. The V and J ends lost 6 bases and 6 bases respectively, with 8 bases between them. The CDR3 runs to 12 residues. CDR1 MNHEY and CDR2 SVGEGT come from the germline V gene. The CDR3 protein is CASSLGHEKLFF. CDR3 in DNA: TGTGCCAGCAGCCTCGGTCATGAAAAACTGTTTTTT.

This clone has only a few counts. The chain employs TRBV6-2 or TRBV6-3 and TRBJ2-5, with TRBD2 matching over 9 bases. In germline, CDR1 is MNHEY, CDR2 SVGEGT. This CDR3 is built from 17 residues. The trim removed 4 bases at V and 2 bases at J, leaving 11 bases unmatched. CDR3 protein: CASSFPVTREGQETQYF. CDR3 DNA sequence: TGTGCCAGCAGTTTCCCGGTCACGCGGGAGGGGCAAGAGACCCAGTACTTC.

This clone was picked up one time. CDR3 loop: CASSEFVEQYF. CDR3 in DNA: TGTGCCAGCAGTGAGTTCGTGGAGCAGTACTTC. The chain has TRBV2 and TRBJ2-7; D gene uncertain. This CDR3 comprises 11 residues. The V end lost 3 bases, the J end lost 7 bases, and 7 bases lay between the germline ends. CDR1 and CDR2 (germline): SNHLY, FYNNEI.

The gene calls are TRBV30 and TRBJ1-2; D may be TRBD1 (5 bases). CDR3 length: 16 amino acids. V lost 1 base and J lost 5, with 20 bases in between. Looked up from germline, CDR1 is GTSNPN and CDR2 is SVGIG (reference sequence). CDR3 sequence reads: CAWSGESRGATYGYTF. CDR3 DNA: TGTGCCTGGAGTGGGGAATCTAGAGGGGCGACTTATGGCTACACCTTC. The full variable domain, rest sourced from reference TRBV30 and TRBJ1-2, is SQTIHQWPATLVQPVGSPLSLECTVEGTSNPNLYWYRQAAGRGLQLLFYSVGIGQISSEVPQNLSASRPQDRQFILSSKKLLLSDSGFYLCAWSGESRGATYGYTFGSGTRLTVV.

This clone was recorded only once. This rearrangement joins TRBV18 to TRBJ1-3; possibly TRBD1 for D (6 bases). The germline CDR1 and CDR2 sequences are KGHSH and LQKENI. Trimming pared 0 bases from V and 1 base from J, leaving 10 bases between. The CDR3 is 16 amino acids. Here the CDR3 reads CASSPPNRVSGNTIYF. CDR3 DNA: TGTGCCAGCTCACCACCGAACAGGGTATCTGGAAACACCATATATTTT.

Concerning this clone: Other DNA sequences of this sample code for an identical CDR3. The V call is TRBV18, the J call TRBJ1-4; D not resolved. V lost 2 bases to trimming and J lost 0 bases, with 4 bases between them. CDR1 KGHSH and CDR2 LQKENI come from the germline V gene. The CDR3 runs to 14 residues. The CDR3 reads CASSPGATNEKLFF. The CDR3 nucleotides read TGTGCCAGCTCACCAGGAGCAACTAATGAAAAACTGTTTTTT.

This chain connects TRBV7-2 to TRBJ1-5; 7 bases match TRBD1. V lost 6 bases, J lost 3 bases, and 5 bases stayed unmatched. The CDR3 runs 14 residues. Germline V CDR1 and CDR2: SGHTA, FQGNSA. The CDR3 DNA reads TGTGCCAGCAGTCCAGGGGGGATCAATCAGCCCCAGCATTTT. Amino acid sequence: CASSPGGINQPQHF.

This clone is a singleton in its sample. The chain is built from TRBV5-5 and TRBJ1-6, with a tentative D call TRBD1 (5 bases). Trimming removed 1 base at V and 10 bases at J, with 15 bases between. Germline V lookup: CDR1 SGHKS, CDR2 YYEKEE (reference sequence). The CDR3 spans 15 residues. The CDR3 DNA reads TGTGCCAGCAGCTTGCATGGGCAGGGTACCTCACCCCTCCACTTT. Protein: CASSLHGQGTSPLHF.

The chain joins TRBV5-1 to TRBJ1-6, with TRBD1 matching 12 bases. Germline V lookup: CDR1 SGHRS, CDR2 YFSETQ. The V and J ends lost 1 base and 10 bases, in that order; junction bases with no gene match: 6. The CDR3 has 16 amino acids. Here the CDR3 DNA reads TGCGCCAGCAGCTTGACGGGACAGGGGGCGAACTCACCCCTCCACTTT. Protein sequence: CASSLTGQGANSPLHF.